The clone carrying this T cell receptor (beta chain) was counted a single time. Germline-derived CDR1 and CDR2 are SGHTA and FQGNSA. This CDR3 is built from 15 residues. Trimming took off 5 bases at V and 1 base at J, with 9 bases between the two ends. Treatment described: oral pan-JAK inhibitor, 5-10 mg twice daily. This sample is drawn from a study of CD8+ T cells in alopecia areata. In each case, RNA was isolated and then reverse transcribed into cDNA as the sequencing template. TCRdb's copy holds only in-frame clones and misses some; the assay was immunoSEQ multiplex PCR. The repertoire includes about 190,000 clones, about 65% of them detected once, and 1.3% sits in the top ten.

This chain connects TRBV7-2 to TRBJ2-6, with TRBD1 as a possible D gene (6 bases). The TCR was taken from a human donor with alopecia areata. The sequences come from CD4+ T cells sorted from blood, collected at approximately week 49, from a patient treated with tofacitinib. CDR3 sequence: CASSRTGSGANVLTF. CDR3 DNA: TGTGCCAGCAGCCGTACAGGGTCTGGGGCCAACGTCCTGACTTTC. Full variable domain (rest looked up from reference TRBV7-2 and TRBJ2-6): GAGVSQSPSNKVTEKGKDVELRCDPISGHTALYWYRQSLGQGLEFLIYFQGNSAPDKSGLPSDRFSAERTGGSVSTLTIQRTQQEDSAVYLCASSRTGSGANVLTFGAGSRLTVL.